Each of the 19 T cell receptor beta chains below was sequenced from the same sample in a study of CD8 T cells in Susac syndrome. Random-hexamer reverse transcription was applied to 0.5 to 1 ug RNA. MiXCR, run by TCRdb on the immunoSEQ multiplex PCR reads, gives a single entry per CDR3 protein. This sample has roughly 150,000 distinct CDR3 sequences, with approximately 93% found just once. The sample taken for sequencing was CD4+ T cells from PBMCs. The receptors derive from a human donor with multiple sclerosis.

This clonotype has just a few counts. This chain connects TRBV5-1 to TRBJ1-4; D possibly corresponds to TRBD1 (5 bases). The CDR3 contains 13 residues. CDR1 and CDR2 (germline): SGHRS, YFSETQ. Trimming removed 0 bases at V and 5 bases at J, with 5 bases between. The CDR3 DNA is TGCGCCAGCAGCTTGGGACAGAATGAAAAACTGTTTTTT. Amino acid sequence: CASSLGQNEKLFF.

The chain uses TRBV15 and TRBJ2-2, with D perhaps TRBD1 (5 bases). From germline, CDR1 is LNHNV and CDR2 YYDKDF (reference sequence). The V and J ends lost 5 bases and 4 bases respectively, with 11 bases between them. The CDR3 contains 14 residues. This CDR3 reads CATSSGHFTGELFF. The CDR3 coding sequence is TGTGCCACCAGCTCTGGACACTTCACCGGGGAGCTGTTTTTT. The full variable domain, in which reference TRBV15 and TRBJ2-2 provide the parts outside the CDR3, is DAMVIQNPRYQVTQFGKPVTLSCSQTLNHNVMYWYQQKSSQAPKLLFHYYDKDFNNEADTPDNFQSRRPNTSFCFLDIRSPGLGDTAMYLCATSSGHFTGELFFGEGSRLTVL.

J is TRBJ1-2 and V is TRBV20-1; D is uncertain. Germline loops: CDR1 DFQATT, CDR2 SNEGSKA (reference sequence). The CDR3 covers 8 residues. The germline V and J ends were trimmed by 4 bases and 7 bases, with 1 base remaining between them. CDR3 in DNA: TGCAGTGCTACTGGCTACACCTTC. This translates into CSATGYTF.

The chain combines TRBV6-2 or TRBV6-3 with TRBJ2-1; D remains unclear. The CDR3 length is 12 residues. The germline V and J ends were trimmed by 2 bases and 12 bases, with 11 bases remaining between them. The V gene's germline CDR1 is MNHEY and CDR2 SVGEGT. In DNA, the CDR3 is TGTGCCAGCAGTTACAAATACCTGGGGCAGTTCTTC. This translates into CASSYKYLGQFF.

This clonotype was found once. V usage is TRBV3-1 and J usage is TRBJ1-2; D perhaps matches TRBD1 (5 bases). The germline gives CDR1 LGHDT, CDR2 YNNKEL (reference sequence). The CDR3 sequence is 14 residues long. Trimming took off 4 bases at V and 3 bases at J, with 12 bases between the two ends. CDR3 region: CASSRMTVDYGYTF. The CDR3 DNA reads as TGTGCCAGCAGCCGAATGACAGTCGACTATGGCTACACCTTC.

The genes are TRBV7-9 and TRBJ2-7; TRBD2 agrees at 7 bases. Germline assignment: CDR1 SEHNR and CDR2 FQNEAQ (reference sequence). This CDR3 region has 16 residues. The trim removed 1 base at V and 1 base at J, leaving 7 bases unmatched. The CDR3 DNA is TGTGCCAGCAGCTTAGAACGCGGGAGAGGGTCCTACGAGCAGTACTTC. Translation gives CASSLERGRGSYEQYF.

The CDR3 is CASRRTEGEYEQYF. In nucleotides, the CDR3 is TGTGCCAGCAGGCGGACAGAAGGGGAATACGAGCAGTACTTC. V is TRBV12-3 or TRBV12-4 and J is TRBJ2-7; D perhaps matches TRBD1 (6 bases). This CDR3 spans 14 amino acids. V was cut by 6 bases and J by 4 bases, with 16 bases left in between.

J is TRBJ1-1 and V is TRBV18, with no clear D. V lost 5 bases to trimming and J lost 0 bases, with 7 bases between them. The CDR3 has 13 residues. Germline values: CDR1 KGHSH, CDR2 LQKENI. The CDR3 protein is CASSRVLNTEAFF. The CDR3, as DNA: TGTGCCAGCTCAAGGGTCTTGAACACTGAAGCTTTCTTT.

This sequence joins TRBV25-1 and TRBJ1-1; unclear D gene. Trimming took off 2 bases at V and 3 bases at J, with 10 bases between the two ends. Germline CDR1 is MGHDK and CDR2 is SYGVNS. The CDR3 is made up of 14 amino acids. CDR3 sequence (DNA): TGTGCCAGCAGTGAAGGTCTGGGAGACACTGAAGCTTTCTTT. It codes for CASSEGLGDTEAFF.

The rearrangement joins TRBV18 to TRBJ2-4, with D perhaps assigned TRBD1 or TRBD2 (6 bases each). The V gene lost 0 bases and the J gene lost 0 bases, with 9 bases spanning the gap. CDR1 and CDR2 (germline): KGHSH, LQKENI. This CDR3 is 16 amino acids long. The CDR3 spells CASSPPGGGAKNIQYF. For the CDR3, the DNA is TGTGCCAGCTCACCACCCGGAGGGGGAGCCAAAAACATTCAGTACTTC. Looking up the rest from reference TRBV18 and TRBJ2-4 gives the full variable domain: NAGVMQNPRHLVRRRGQEARLRCSPMKGHSHVYWYRQLPEEGLKFMVYLQKENIIDESGMPKERFSAEFPKEGPSILRIQQVVRGDSAAYFCASSPPGGGAKNIQYFGAGTRLSVL.

The CDR3 loop reads CASSGTSGSGRTDTQYF. CDR3 coding DNA: TGTGCCAGCTCCGGGACTAGCGGATCGGGGCGGACAGATACGCAGTATTTT. The rearrangement uses TRBV19 and TRBJ2-3, with TRBD2 identical over 11 bases. Germline lookup yields CDR1 LNHDA and CDR2 SQIVND (reference sequence). The V segment lost 9 bases and the J segment 3 bases; nucleotides outside the gene matches: 14. There are 17 residues in the CDR3. The whole variable domain, filled in from reference TRBV19 and TRBJ2-3, reads DGGITQSPKYLFRKEGQNVTLSCEQNLNHDAMYWYRQDPGQGLRLIYYSQIVNDFQKGDIAEGYSVSREKKESFPLTVTSAQKNPTAFYLCASSGTSGSGRTDTQYFGPGTRLTVL.

The chain couples TRBV7-9 to TRBJ1-1, with a possible D match to TRBD1 (5 bases). V was clipped by 5 bases and J by 6 bases, with 19 bases between them. Germline assignment: CDR1 SEHNR and CDR2 FQNEAQ (reference sequence). The CDR3 totals 15 residues. CDR3 nucleotide sequence: TGTGCCAGCAGCACAAGACGGGGCAGCAGCGCTGAAGCTTTCTTT. This encodes CASSTRRGSSAEAFF.

The count of this clonotype is one. This chain connects TRBV28 to TRBJ2-1; no definite D call. Trimming stripped 4 bases from V and 10 bases from J, with 8 bases between. The CDR3 is 11 residues long. In germline, CDR1 is MDHEN, CDR2 SYDVKM. CDR3 bases: TGTGCCAGCAGTTCCCCCCGAGAGCAGTTCTTC. This codes for CASSSPREQFF.

This sequence joins TRBV4-1 and TRBJ2-1; 7 positions agree with TRBD2. The trim removed 1 base at V and 5 bases at J, leaving 11 bases unmatched. This CDR3 comprises 17 residues. Germline V gives CDR1 MGHRA, CDR2 YSYEKL. DNA of the CDR3: TGCGCCAGCAGCCAAGGATCGTGGCTAGCGGAGAACAATGAGCAGTTCTTC. It yields the protein CASSQGSWLAENNEQFF.

V gene TRBV30 combines with J gene TRBJ1-5; D might be TRBD1 (5 bases). CDR3 length equals 15 residues. Germline CDR1 GTSNPN, CDR2 SVGIG (reference sequence). The germline V and J ends were trimmed by 4 bases and 7 bases, with 20 bases remaining between them. The CDR3, as DNA: TGTGCCTGGATCTCGGGGGTGTGGGGGATCCAGCCCCAGCATTTT. Protein: CAWISGVWGIQPQHF.

This chain connects TRBV28 to TRBJ2-2; 9 bases line up with TRBD1. Looked up from germline, CDR1 is MDHEN and CDR2 is SYDVKM. The CDR3 contains 13 residues. The V segment lost 5 bases and the J segment 6 bases; nucleotides outside the gene matches: 1. In DNA, the CDR3 is TGTGCCAGCAGTGGGACAGGGCCCGGGGAGCTGTTTTTT. Translated: CASSGTGPGELFF.

J is TRBJ2-3 and V is TRBV28; D remains ambiguous. The CDR3 sequence is 14 residues long. Trimming took 8 bases from V and 0 from J, leaving 12 bases between them. Germline V gene data show CDR1 as MDHEN and CDR2 as SYDVKM. The CDR3 here is CASFGPPSTDTQYF. CDR3 DNA: TGTGCCAGCTTCGGGCCGCCTAGCACAGATACGCAGTATTTT.

The chain uses TRBV28 and TRBJ2-2; 10 positions match TRBD2. In germline, CDR1 is MDHEN, CDR2 SYDVKM. V lost 2 bases, J lost 4 bases, and 7 bases stayed unmatched. CDR3 length: 17 residues. The CDR3 region is CASSLPGLAIGTGELFF. The CDR3 DNA sequence: TGTGCCAGCAGTTTACCGGGACTAGCGATAGGCACCGGGGAGCTGTTTTTT.

On this clonotype: The junction and the germline gene differ at one end; a read error may be behind it. The genes are TRBV29-1 and TRBJ1-3; D might be TRBD1 (5 bases). Per germline, CDR1 SQVTM and CDR2 ANQGSEA. This CDR3 region has 12 residues. As DNA, the CDR3 is TGCAGTTACCAGGGTTATGGAGACACCATATATTTT. Protein: CSYQGYGDTIYF. Full variable domain (missing parts from reference TRBV29-1 and TRBJ1-3): SAVISQKPSRDICQRGTSLTIQCQVDSQVTMMFWYRQQPGQSLTLIATANQGSEATYESGFVIDKFPISRPNLTFSTLTVSNMSPEDSSIYLCSYQGYGDTIYFGEGSWLTVV.